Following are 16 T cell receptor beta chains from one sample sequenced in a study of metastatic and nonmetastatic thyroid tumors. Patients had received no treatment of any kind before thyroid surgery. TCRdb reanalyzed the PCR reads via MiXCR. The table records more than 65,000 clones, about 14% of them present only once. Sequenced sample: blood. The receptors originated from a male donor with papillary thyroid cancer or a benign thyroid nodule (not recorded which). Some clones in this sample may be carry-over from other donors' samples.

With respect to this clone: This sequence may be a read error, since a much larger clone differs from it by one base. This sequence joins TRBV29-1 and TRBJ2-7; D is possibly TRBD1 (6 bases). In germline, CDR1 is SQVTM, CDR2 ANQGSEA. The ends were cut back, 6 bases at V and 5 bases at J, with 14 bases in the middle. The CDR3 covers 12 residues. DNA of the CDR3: TGCAGCGTAGGGGGAGAGACCCACGAGCAGTACTTC. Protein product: CSVGGETHEQYF.

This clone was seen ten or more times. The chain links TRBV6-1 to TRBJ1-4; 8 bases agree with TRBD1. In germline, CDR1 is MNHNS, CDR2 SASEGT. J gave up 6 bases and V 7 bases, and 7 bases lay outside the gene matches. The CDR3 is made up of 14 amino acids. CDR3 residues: CASKDRGGDEKLFF. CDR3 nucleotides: TGTGCCAGCAAAGACAGGGGAGGAGATGAAAAACTGTTTTTT.

The CDR3 protein is CASSLGGTTSGSAYEQYF. For the CDR3, the DNA is TGTGCCAGCAGCTTAGGGGGGACCACTAGCGGGAGTGCCTACGAGCAGTACTTC. V usage is TRBV11-2 and J usage is TRBJ2-7; 11 bases fit TRBD2. Losses at the gene ends were 1 base for V and 2 bases for J; bases not matched to a gene: 10. The CDR3 length is 18 residues. Germline V CDR1 and CDR2: SGHAT, FQNNGV.

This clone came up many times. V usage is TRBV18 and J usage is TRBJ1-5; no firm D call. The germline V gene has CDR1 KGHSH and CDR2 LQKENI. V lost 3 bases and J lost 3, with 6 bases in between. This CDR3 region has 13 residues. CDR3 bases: TGTGCCAGCTCACCTGGAGACAATCAGCCCCAGCATTTT. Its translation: CASSPGDNQPQHF.

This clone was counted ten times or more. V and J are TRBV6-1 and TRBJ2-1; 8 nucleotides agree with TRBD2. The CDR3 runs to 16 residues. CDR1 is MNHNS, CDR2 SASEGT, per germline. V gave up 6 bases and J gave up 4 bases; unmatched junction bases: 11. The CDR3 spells CASRARLAGGYNEQFF. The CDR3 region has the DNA TGTGCCAGCAGAGCCCGGCTAGCGGGTGGGTACAATGAGCAGTTCTTC.

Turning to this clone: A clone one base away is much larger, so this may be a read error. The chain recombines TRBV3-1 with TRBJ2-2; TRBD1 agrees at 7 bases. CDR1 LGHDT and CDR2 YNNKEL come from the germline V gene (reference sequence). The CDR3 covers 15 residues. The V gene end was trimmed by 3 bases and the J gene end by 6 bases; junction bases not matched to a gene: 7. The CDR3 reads CASSQMTGLAGELFF. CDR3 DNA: TGTGCCAGCAGCCAGATGACAGGGTTGGCCGGGGAGCTGTTTTTT.

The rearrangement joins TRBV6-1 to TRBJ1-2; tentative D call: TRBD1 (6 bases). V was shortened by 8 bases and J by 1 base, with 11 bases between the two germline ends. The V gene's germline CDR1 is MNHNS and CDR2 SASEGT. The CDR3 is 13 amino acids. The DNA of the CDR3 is TGTGCCAGCCAACAGGGTTTTAACTATGGCTACACCTTC. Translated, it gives CASQQGFNYGYTF.

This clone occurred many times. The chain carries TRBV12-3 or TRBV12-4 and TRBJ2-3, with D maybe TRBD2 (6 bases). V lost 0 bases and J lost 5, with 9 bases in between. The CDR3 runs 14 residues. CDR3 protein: CASSLAGEEDTQYF. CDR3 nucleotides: TGTGCCAGCAGTTTAGCCGGGGAGGAAGATACGCAGTATTTT.

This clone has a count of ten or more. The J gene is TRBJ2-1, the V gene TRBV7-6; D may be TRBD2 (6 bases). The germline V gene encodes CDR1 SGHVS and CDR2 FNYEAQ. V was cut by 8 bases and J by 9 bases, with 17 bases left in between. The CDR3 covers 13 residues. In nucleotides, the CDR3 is TGTGCCAGCGAGGCGGAGGGGATCCCTGAGCAGTTCTTC. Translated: CASEAEGIPEQFF.

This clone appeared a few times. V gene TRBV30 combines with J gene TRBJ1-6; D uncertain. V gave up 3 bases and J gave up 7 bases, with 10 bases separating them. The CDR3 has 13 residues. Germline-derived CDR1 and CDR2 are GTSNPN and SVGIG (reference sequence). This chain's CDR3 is CAWRNSLNSPLHF. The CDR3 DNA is TGTGCCTGGAGGAACAGTTTGAATTCACCCCTCCACTTT.

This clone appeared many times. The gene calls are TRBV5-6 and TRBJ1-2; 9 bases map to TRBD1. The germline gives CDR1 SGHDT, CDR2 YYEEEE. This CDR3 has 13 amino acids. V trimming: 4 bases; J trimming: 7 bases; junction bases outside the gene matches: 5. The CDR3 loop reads CASSPQGASGYTF. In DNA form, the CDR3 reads TGTGCCAGCAGCCCACAGGGGGCGAGTGGCTACACCTTC.

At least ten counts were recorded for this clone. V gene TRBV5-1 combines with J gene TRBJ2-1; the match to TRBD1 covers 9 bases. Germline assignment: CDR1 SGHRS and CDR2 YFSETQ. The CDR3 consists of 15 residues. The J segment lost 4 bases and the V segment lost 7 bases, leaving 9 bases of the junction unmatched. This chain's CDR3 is CASGSAGTGYNEQFF. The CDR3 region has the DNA TGCGCCAGCGGCAGCGCCGGGACAGGGTACAATGAGCAGTTCTTC.

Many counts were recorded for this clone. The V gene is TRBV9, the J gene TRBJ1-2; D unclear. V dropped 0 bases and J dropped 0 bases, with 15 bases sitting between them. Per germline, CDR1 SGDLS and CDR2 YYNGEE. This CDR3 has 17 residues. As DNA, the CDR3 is TGTGCCAGCAGCGTAGCCACGGATGAACCCACTAACTATGGCTACACCTTC. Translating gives CASSVATDEPTNYGYTF.

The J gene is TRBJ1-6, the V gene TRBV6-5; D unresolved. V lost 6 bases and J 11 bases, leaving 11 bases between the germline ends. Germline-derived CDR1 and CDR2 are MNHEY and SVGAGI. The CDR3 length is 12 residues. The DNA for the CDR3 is TGTGCCAGCAGCTTACCAGGACCACCCCTCCACTTT. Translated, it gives CASSLPGPPLHF.

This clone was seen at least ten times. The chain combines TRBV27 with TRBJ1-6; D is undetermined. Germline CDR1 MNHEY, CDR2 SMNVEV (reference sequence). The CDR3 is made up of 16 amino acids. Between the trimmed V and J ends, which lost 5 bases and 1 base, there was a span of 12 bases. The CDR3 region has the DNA TGTGCCAGCAGTACCGCCGGAAGGTCCTATAATTCACCCCTCCACTTT. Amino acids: CASSTAGRSYNSPLHF.

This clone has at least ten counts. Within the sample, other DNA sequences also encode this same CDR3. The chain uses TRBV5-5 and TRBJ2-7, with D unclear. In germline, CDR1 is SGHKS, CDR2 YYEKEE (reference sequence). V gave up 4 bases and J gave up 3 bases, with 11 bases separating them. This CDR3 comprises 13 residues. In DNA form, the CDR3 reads TGTGCCAGCAGCGTTAGGGTGAACTACGAGCAGTACTTC. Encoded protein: CASSVRVNYEQYF.